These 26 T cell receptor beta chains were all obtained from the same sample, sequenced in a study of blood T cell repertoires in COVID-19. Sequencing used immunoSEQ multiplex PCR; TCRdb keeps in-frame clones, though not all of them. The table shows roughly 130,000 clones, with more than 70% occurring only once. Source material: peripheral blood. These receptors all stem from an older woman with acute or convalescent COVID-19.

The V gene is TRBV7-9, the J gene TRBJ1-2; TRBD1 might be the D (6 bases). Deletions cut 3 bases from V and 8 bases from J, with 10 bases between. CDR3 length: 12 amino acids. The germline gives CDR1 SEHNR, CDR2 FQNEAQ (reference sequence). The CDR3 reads CASSFNREGYTF. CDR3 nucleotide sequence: TGTGCCAGCAGCTTTAACAGGGAAGGCTACACCTTC. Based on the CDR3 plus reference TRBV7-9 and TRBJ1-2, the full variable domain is DTGVSQNPRHKITKRGQNVTFRCDPISEHNRLYWYRQTLGQGPEFLTYFQNEAQLEKSRLLSDRFSAERPKGSFSTLEIQRTEQGDSAMYLCASSFNREGYTFGSGTRLTVV.

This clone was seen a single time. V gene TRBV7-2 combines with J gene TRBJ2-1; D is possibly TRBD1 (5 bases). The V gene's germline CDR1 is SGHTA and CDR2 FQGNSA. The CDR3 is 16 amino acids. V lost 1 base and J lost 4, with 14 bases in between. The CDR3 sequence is CASSLGWGSSYNEQFF. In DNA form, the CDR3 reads TGTGCCAGCAGCTTAGGGTGGGGCTCCAGTTACAATGAGCAGTTCTTC. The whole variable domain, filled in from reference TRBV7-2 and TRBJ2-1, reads GAGVSQSPSNKVTEKGKDVELRCDPISGHTALYWYRQSLGQGLEFLIYFQGNSAPDKSGLPSDRFSAERTGGSVSTLTIQRTQQEDSAVYLCASSLGWGSSYNEQFFGPGTRLTVL.

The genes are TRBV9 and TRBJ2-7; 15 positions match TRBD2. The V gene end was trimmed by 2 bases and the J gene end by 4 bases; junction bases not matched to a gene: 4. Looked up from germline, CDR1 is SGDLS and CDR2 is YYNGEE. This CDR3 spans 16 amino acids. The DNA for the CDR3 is TGTGCCAGCAGCGTCTCCGGGACTAGCGGGAGGTACGAGCAGTACTTC. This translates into CASSVSGTSGRYEQYF.

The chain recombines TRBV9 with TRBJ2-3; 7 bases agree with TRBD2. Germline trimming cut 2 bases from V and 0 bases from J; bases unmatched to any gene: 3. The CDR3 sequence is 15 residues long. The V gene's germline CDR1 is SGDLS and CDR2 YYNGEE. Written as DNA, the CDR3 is TGTGCCAGCAGCGTTACTAGCGCTAGCACAGATACGCAGTATTTT. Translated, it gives CASSVTSASTDTQYF.

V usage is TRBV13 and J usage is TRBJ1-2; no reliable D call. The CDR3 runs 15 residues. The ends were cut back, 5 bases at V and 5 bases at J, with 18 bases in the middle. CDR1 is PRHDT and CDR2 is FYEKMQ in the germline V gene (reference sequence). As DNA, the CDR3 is TGTGCCAGCAGCCTCGCGGTCCCTGGAGGTTATGGCTACACCTTC. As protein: CASSLAVPGGYGYTF. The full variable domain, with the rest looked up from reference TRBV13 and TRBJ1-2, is AAGVIQSPRHLIKEKRETATLKCYPIPRHDTVYWYQQGPGQDPQFLISFYEKMQSDKGSIPDRFSAQQFSDYHSELNMSSLELGDSALYFCASSLAVPGGYGYTFGSGTRLTVV.

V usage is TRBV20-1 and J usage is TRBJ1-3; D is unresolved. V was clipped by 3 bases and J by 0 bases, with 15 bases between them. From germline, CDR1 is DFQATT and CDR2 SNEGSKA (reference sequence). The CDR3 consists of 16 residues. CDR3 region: CSASPSGSYSGNTIYF. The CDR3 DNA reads TGCAGTGCTAGTCCCAGTGGGAGTTACTCTGGAAACACCATATATTTT.

The CDR3 region is CASSIGGALVHEQFF. In DNA, the CDR3 is TGTGCCAGTAGTATTGGGGGCGCTCTAGTCCATGAGCAGTTCTTC. The genes are TRBV19 and TRBJ2-1; TRBD1 might be the D (6 bases). Trimming shortened V by 3 bases and J by 8 bases, and 17 bases separated the two germline ends. This CDR3 is built from 15 residues. The germline gives CDR1 LNHDA, CDR2 SQIVND (reference sequence).

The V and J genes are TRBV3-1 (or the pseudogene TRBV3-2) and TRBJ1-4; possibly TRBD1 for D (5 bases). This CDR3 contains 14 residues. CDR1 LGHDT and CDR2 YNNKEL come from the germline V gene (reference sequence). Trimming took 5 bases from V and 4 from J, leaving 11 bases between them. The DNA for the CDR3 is TGTGCCAGCAGCGGGGGGTTTTTTAATGAAAAACTGTTTTTT. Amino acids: CASSGGFFNEKLFF.

CDR3 sequence: CASSLSQGTVGNTIYF. The CDR3 nucleotides read TGTGCCAGCAGCTTATCGCAAGGGACAGTTGGAAACACCATATATTTT. The chain employs TRBV5-4 and TRBJ1-3; 7 nucleotides line up with TRBD1. The CDR3 spans 16 residues. Germline V CDR1 and CDR2: SGHNT, YYREEE (reference sequence). J lost 3 bases, V lost 2 bases, and 8 bases had no gene match.

The CDR3 bases are TGTGCCAGCAGCGTAGTGGCAGGGGGAACCGGGGAGCTGTTTTTT. Protein: CASSVVAGGTGELFF. The rearrangement uses TRBV9 and TRBJ2-2; 7 bases align to TRBD1. The CDR3 spans 15 residues. The J segment lost 5 bases and the V segment lost 0 bases, leaving 4 bases of the junction unmatched. Looked up from germline, CDR1 is SGDLS and CDR2 is YYNGEE.

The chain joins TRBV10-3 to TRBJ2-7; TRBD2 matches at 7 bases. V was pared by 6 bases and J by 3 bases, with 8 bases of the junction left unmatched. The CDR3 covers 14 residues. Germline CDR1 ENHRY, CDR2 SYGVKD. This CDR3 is CAISPGLPFYEQYF. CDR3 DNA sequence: TGTGCCATCAGCCCGGGACTACCTTTCTACGAGCAGTACTTC.

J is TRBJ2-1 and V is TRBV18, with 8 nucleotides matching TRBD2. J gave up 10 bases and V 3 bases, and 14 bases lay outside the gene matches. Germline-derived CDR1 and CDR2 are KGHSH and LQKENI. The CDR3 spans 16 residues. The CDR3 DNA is TGTGCCAGCTCACCTCAATTAAGCACTGCGGGAGGCGAGCAGTTCTTC. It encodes CASSPQLSTAGGEQFF.

The CDR3: CASSLSTPGQGLYGYTF. DNA of the CDR3: TGTGCCAGCAGTTTATCTACCCCGGGACAGGGCCTCTATGGCTACACCTTC. The chain links TRBV27 to TRBJ1-2, with 9 bases that match TRBD1. The length of the CDR3 is 17 residues. The junction had 9 bases not matched to a gene; V was cut back by 0 bases and J by 4 bases. Per germline, CDR1 MNHEY and CDR2 SMNVEV (reference sequence).

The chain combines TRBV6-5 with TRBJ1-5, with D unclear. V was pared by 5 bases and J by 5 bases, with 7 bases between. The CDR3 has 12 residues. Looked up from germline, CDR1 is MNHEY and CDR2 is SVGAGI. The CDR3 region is CASSRGYQPQHF. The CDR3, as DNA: TGTGCCAGCAGTCGCGGTTATCAGCCCCAGCATTTT.

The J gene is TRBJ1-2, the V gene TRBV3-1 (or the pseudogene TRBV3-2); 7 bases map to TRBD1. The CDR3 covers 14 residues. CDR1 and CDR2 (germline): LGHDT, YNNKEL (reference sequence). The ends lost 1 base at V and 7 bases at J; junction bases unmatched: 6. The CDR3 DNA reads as TGTGCCAGCAGCCAAGGTCAGGGGGGAGGTGGCTACACCTTC. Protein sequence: CASSQGQGGGGYTF.

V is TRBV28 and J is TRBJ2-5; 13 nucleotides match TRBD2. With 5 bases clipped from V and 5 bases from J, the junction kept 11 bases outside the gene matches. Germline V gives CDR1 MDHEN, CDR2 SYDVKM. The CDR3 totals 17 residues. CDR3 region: CASSPKRGTSGTETQYF. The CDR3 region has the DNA TGTGCCAGCAGTCCGAAGCGGGGGACTAGCGGGACTGAGACCCAGTACTTC.

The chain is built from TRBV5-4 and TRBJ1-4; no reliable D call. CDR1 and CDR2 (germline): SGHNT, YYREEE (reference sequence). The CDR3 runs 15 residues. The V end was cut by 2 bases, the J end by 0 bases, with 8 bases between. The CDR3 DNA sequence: TGTGCCAGCAGCTTTGGTCGGGCAACTAATGAAAAACTGTTTTTT. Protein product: CASSFGRATNEKLFF.

The CDR3 protein is CASSLNQGRADTQYF. The DNA for the CDR3 is TGCGCCAGCAGCTTGAATCAGGGTCGGGCAGATACGCAGTATTTT. V usage is TRBV5-1 and J usage is TRBJ2-3; D might be TRBD1 (5 bases). CDR1 and CDR2 (germline): SGHRS, YFSETQ. Trimming cost V 1 base and J 4 bases, with 13 bases left between them. The CDR3 covers 15 residues.

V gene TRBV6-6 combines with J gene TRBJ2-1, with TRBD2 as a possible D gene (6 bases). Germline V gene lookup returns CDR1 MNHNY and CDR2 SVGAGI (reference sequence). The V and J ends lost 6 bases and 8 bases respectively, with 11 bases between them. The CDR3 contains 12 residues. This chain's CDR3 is CASRLAGHEQFF. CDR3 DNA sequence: TGTGCCAGCAGGTTGGCGGGGCATGAGCAGTTCTTC.

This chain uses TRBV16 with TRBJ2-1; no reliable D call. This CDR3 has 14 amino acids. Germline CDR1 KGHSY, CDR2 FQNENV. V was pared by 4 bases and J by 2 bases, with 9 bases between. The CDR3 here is CASSRLPTYNEQFF. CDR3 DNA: TGTGCCAGCAGCCGGCTCCCAACCTACAATGAGCAGTTCTTC.

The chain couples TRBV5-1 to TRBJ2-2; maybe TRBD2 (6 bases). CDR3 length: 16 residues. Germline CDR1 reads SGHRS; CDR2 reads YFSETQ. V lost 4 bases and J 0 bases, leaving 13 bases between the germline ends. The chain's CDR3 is CASSTAGLSNTGELFF. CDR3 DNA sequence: TGCGCCAGCAGCACCGCTGGACTATCGAACACCGGGGAGCTGTTTTTT.

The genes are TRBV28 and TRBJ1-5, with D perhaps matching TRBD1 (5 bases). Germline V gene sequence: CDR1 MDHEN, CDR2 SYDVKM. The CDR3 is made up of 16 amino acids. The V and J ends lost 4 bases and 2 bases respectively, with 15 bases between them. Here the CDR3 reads CASSSGHFGGNQPQHF. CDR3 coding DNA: TGTGCCAGCAGTTCCGGACACTTCGGCGGCAATCAGCCCCAGCATTTT. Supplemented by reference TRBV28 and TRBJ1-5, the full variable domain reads DVKVTQSSRYLVKRTGEKVFLECVQDMDHENMFWYRQDPGLGLRLIYFSYDVKMKEKGDIPEGYSVSREKKERFSLILESASTNQTSMYLCASSSGHFGGNQPQHFGDGTRLSIL.

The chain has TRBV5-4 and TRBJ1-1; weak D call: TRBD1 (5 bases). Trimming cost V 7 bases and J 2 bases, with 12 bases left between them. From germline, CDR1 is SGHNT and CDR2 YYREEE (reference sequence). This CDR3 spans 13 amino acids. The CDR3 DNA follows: TGTGCCAGCCAGACAGTACCCAACACTGAAGCTTTCTTT. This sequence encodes CASQTVPNTEAFF.

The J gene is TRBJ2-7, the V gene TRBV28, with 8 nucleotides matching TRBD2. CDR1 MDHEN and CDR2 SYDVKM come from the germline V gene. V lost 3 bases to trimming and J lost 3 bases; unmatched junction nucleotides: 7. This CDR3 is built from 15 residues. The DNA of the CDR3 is TGTGCCAGCAGTTTCGAGCGGGAGCTTTTCTACGAGCAGTACTTC. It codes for CASSFERELFYEQYF.

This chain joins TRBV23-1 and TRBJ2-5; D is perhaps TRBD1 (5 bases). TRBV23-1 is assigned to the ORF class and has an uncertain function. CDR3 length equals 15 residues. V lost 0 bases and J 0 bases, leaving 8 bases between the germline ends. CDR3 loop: CASSQSGRHQETQYF. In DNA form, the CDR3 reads TGCGCCAGCAGTCAATCGGGGCGGCACCAAGAGACCCAGTACTTC.

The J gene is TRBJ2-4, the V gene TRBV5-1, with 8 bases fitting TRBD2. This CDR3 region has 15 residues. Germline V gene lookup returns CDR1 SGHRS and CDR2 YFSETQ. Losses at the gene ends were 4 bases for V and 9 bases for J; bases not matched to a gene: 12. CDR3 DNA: TGCGCCAGCAGCGTGGTAGGGGACGGGAGGGGCATTCAGTACTTC. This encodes CASSVVGDGRGIQYF.